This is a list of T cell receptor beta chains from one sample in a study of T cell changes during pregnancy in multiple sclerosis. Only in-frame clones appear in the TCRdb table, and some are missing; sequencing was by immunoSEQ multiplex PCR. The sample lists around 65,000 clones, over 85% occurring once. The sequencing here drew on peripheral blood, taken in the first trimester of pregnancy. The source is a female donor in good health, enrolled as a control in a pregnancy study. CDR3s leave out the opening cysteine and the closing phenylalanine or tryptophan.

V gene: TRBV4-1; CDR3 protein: ASSQDVVQGNYNEQF
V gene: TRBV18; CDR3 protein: ASSPPETGGSPLH
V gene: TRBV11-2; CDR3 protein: ASSIGQGRAYNSPLH
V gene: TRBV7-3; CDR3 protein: ASSSGLATNEQF
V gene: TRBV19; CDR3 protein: ASSRGATNEKLF
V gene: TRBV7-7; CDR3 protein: ACGQGGTGELF
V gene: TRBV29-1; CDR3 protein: SVEFRQGGTEAF
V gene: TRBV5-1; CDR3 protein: ASSLSIVNTEAF
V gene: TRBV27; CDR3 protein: ASRSRTSSTDTQY
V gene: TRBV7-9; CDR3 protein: ASSLARGQAQETQY
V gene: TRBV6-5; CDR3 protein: ASSPRGGTYEQY